A selection of T cell receptor beta chains follows, all from one sample in a study of blood T cell repertoires in COVID-19. Libraries were prepared by immunoSEQ multiplex PCR; TCRdb keeps only in-frame clonotypes and omits some of them. This table holds a few hundred thousand clones, about 86% found once. The specimen sequenced was peripheral blood. These receptors came from a woman between 45 and 60 years old with COVID-19, enrolled during active disease. Both conserved end residues are part of each CDR3.

J	V	CDR3
TRBJ1-5	TRBV19	CASSVTGFGQPQHF
TRBJ2-3	TRBV4-1	CASSPGLAGDTQYF
TRBJ2-1	TRBV27	CASSFSSGEQFF
TRBJ2-2	TRBV6-2/TRBV6-3	CASSWSGASTGELFF
TRBJ2-2	TRBV27	CASRTGGITGELFF
TRBJ2-1	TRBV11-2	CASSLSAYRGQINEQFF
TRBJ2-5	TRBV30	CAWNRGGRETQYF
TRBJ2-7	TRBV6-6	CASSYETSGGPYEQYF
TRBJ1-2	TRBV14	CASSLARQGGYTF
TRBJ1-2	TRBV2	CASARTEGYTF
TRBJ2-1	TRBV11-2	CASSSMTSGGPRNEQFF
TRBJ2-5	TRBV10-3	CAISEGTGEETQYF
TRBJ2-3	TRBV5-1	CASNYIDRGTDTQYF
TRBJ2-2	TRBV5-1	CASSITGTGRAGELFF
TRBJ2-7	TRBV11-2	CASSLGLAGGEQYF
TRBJ1-1	TRBV18	CASSPLAGLNTEAFF
TRBJ1-2	TRBV5-1	CASSPERFYGYTF
TRBJ2-5	TRBV25-1	CASSQDLVGTQYF
TRBJ1-1	TRBV2	CASTITQGTEAFF
TRBJ1-6	TRBV30	CAWSTPLSPGDNSPLHF
TRBJ2-7	TRBV6-1	CASSEQGLGEQYF
TRBJ2-7	TRBV3-1/TRBV3-2	CASGITGNYEQYF
TRBJ1-4	TRBV2	CASGGGPGSSEKLFF
TRBJ2-7	TRBV6-6	CASSQKTGVTYEQYF
TRBJ2-1	TRBV4-1	CASSPTAGGTVYNEQFF
TRBJ2-5	TRBV11-3	CASSSRLDREETQYF
TRBJ2-3	TRBV10-3	CAIARSTDTQYF
TRBJ2-2	TRBV6-1	CASSEARFPNTGELFF
TRBJ1-2	TRBV28	CASSSTGTYGYTF
TRBJ1-2	TRBV18	CASSPVHSSDNYGYTF
TRBJ1-2	TRBV11-3	CASSLIFRDTF
TRBJ2-1	TRBV7-6	CASSPVGGPSYNEQFF
TRBJ1-6	TRBV6-1	CASSEALRGVAPLHF